This TCR beta chain appears in the sequencing data of a study of T cells in Graves' hyperthyroidism and ophthalmopathy. General study results and limits: Ophthalmopathy could be told apart from stable hyperthyroidism with a 13 V-J model.

This clonotype appeared many times. Antigen unknown. The CDR3 totals 13 residues. CDR1 and CDR2 from the germline V gene are MNHNS and SASEGT. V shed 4 bases and J 7 bases; nucleotides not matched to a gene: 3. In patients aged 18 to 65, hyperthyroidism was newly diagnosed, with duration under 2 months. The study excluded patients with uncontrolled infection, other autoimmune disease, pregnancy or lactation. The TCR beta CDR3 regions underwent amplification using RNA transcripts as the source. The HTBI set primed first-round TCR CDR3 RT-PCR. TCRdb re-derived calls from the multiplex PCR reads in MiXCR, one entry per CDR3 protein. This sample has hundreds of thousands of distinct CDR3 sequences; approximately 14% occur once, and the top ten carry over 11%.

The source is a woman aged 40-49 years with Graves' hyperthyroidism. The chain joins TRBV6-1 to TRBJ2-2, with TRBD1 matching 7 bases. Input material: blood. The CDR3 reads CASSGQGHGELFF. The CDR3 DNA follows: TGTGCCAGCAGTGGACAGGGCCACGGGGAGCTGTTTTTT.